This T cell receptor (beta chain) was recorded in a study of PD-L1 blockade in urothelial cancer. Overall study context: Patients had undergone 0 to 3 prior chemotherapy regimens. Each blood sample yielded a median of around 150,000 T cells.

What went into each PCR as a spike was synthetic TCR analog templates. Clones were sequenced by immunoSEQ multiplex PCR, and TCRdb holds only the in-frame ones, with some missing. The repertoire holds about 17,000 clones, with 89% as singletons. Trimming removed 0 bases from V and 6 bases from J, with 6 bases in between. This CDR3 region has 13 residues. Per the germline V gene, CDR1 is SGHRS and CDR2 is YFSETQ. Specified time point: pretreatment peripheral blood. The chain carries TRBV5-1 and TRBJ2-2; D is uncertain. Here the sequenced sample was PBMCs, taken around atezolizumab (anti-PD-L1) treatment. This receptor was taken from a man aged 65 to 79 with urothelial cancer. CDR3 sequence (DNA): TGCGCCAGCAGCTTGGATGCGTCCGGGGAGCTGTTTTTT. It codes for CASSLDASGELFF. The complete variable domain, with remaining parts taken from reference TRBV5-1 and TRBJ2-2, reads KAGVTQTPRYLIKTRGQQVTLSCSPISGHRSVSWYQQTPGQGLQFLFEYFSETQRNKGNFPGRFSGRQFSNSRSEMNVSTLELGDSALYLCASSLDASGELFFGEGSRLTVL.